This TCR beta chain is from a study of beta chain features in type 1 diabetes (dated by TCRdb to between 2017 and 2018). Notes on the research overall: Mean age, gender distribution, total cell number and subset yield did not differ between patients and healthy donors. A total of 85 million to 110 million sorted cells were examined across all samples, and RNA yield correlated strongly with the number of cells per subset. In the study, recently diagnosed type 1 diabetes patients and matched healthy donors were compared on the TCRB repertoires of their sorted circulating CD4+ T cell subsets. Naive and central memory subsets were obtained from all 30 or so donors, but regulatory and stem cell-like memory subsets were isolated from only 8 patients and roughly eight healthy donors.

The High Capacity cDNA Reverse Transcription Kit was used to reverse transcribe all of the isolated RNA, meaning that expressed TCRB transcripts were what got sequenced. Deep immunoSEQ sequencing was applied to naive, central memory and regulatory T cell samples, giving an average of approximately 4 million total reads per sample. Sorted cells were lysed in RLT buffer and RNA was extracted with DNase-treated RNeasy Micro or Mini kits, depending on cell number. To prevent cross-contamination, each cell subset was processed individually, whereas patient and healthy donor samples were processed jointly. TCRB sequences were amplified from cDNA with the immunoSEQ multiplex PCR, producing 87-bp fragments spanning the CDR3 region. The amplicons were sequenced using the Illumina HiSeq platform. Regarding the original processing steps: PCR bias was corrected computationally using synthetic template baselines, and reads within Hamming distance 2 were collapsed, with unmergeable singletons discarded. Reads were aligned against IMGT so that V, D and J genes, CDR3 length and insertions or deletions at six rearrangement sites could be assigned. Within each subset, clonotype counts were normalized to sorted cell number, and only after that were true diversity and Gini coefficients computed with the tcR R package. The overlap coefficient, calculated on TCRB nucleotide sequences, was used to quantify repertoire sharing. As a proxy for the pre-selection repertoire, out-of-frame TCRB sequences from naive cells were analyzed. TCRdb carries this immuneACCESS record with in-frame sequences only. Its versions omit some clonotypes, under half of them owing to an unresolved V gene in the studies checked, with the rest unexplained. From that table come the V and J calls and clone size; the DNA was used to work out D and trimming. This sample is represented by about 740,000 clones; 13% of them were singletons. Approximately 0.022% of the sample comes from the top ten.

Each donor gave one peripheral blood draw, about 100 mL on average, collected into heparinised tubes. A BD FACSAria II and a panel including CD45RO, CCR7, CD25, CD127, CD95 and CD27 were used to sort naive, central memory, regulatory and stem cell-like memory CD4+ T cells. Purity was above 95% for every sorted population. PBMCs were isolated immediately by Lymphoprep density gradient centrifugation and stained directly without culture. So that batch effects would be minimized, each experiment stained and sorted samples in pairs, pairing one healthy donor with one patient. The CDR1 and CDR2 encoded by the germline V gene (reference sequence) are LNHDA and SQIVND. V and J lose 3 bases and 2 bases, and a span of 10 bases separates them. The CDR3 goes from the cysteine to the phenylalanine over 14 residues. Just CDR3 DNA is preserved here, 42 bases in frame from base 1. This clone was detected a few times. No cognate antigen has been identified for it. No base qualities exist here, and no much larger clone lies one base off it.

Study-level results and caveats: HLA sub-analyses involved small numbers of individuals, so any influence of HLA type on TCRB rearrangement remained unresolved. Because cDNA was sequenced instead of genomic DNA, highly expressing activated cells could be over-represented, though the groups showed no difference in activation or CD3 levels. Naive, central memory and regulatory TCRB repertoires appeared to be more similar among patients than among healthy donors. PCR may preferentially amplify shorter templates, but because patient and control samples were amplified and corrected together, any resulting skew would affect both groups equally. Patients with type 1 diabetes made fewer insertions and deleted more nucleotides at VDJ recombination sites, implying thymic rearrangement abnormalities. Type 1 diabetes patients showed a moderate but significant shortening of TCRB CDR3 length in all four CD4+ subsets.

The V and J segments used are TRBV19 and TRBJ1-1; the D gene cannot be resolved reliably. Sequenced input: naive CD4+ T cells from blood. Per the publication, the cell subset or site label means: true naive CD4+ T cells. This TCR was recovered from a man between 18 and 29 years old with type 1 diabetes. The sequenced DNA is TGTGCCAGTAGTATCGGACCGATCAACACTGAAGCTTTCTTT. It is translated as CASSIGPINTEAFF.